This passage covers 20 T cell receptor beta chains from one sample sequenced in a study of blood T cell repertoires in COVID-19. The data were produced by immunoSEQ multiplex PCR, yet TCRdb's version contains in-frame clones alone and is incomplete. The profile shows hundreds of thousands of clones, around 92% of them singletons. The sequenced sample was PBMCs or T cells enriched from blood (not recorded which). These receptors were collected from a woman in her forties or fifties who had been exposed to COVID-19.

The chain is built from TRBV6-5 and TRBJ1-3; TRBD1 agrees at 7 bases. CDR3 length: 15 amino acids. With V trimmed by 7 bases and J by 6 bases, 12 bases remained unmatched. CDR1 MNHEY and CDR2 SVGAGI come from the germline V gene. CDR3 region: CASTERGDRLNTIYF. The CDR3 nucleotides read TGTGCCAGCACCGAAAGGGGGGACAGACTAAACACCATATATTTT.

V gene TRBV4-1 combines with J gene TRBJ2-1, with 8 bases lining up with TRBD1. This CDR3 is built from 13 residues. V shed 4 bases, J shed 6 bases, and the junction held 2 bases outside the gene matches. Germline assignment: CDR1 MGHRA and CDR2 YSYEKL. CDR3 region: CASSLTGGNEQFF. Written as DNA, the CDR3 is TGCGCCAGCAGCCTTACAGGGGGCAATGAGCAGTTCTTC.

This clone was detected only once. This chain links TRBV7-9 with TRBJ1-4; 11 nucleotides align to TRBD1. Germline V gene lookup returns CDR1 SEHNR and CDR2 FQNEAQ (reference sequence). The length of the CDR3 is 15 residues. V was clipped by 0 bases and J by 6 bases; unmatched bases: 0. The CDR3 DNA reads TGTGCCAGCAGCTTAGCGGGACAGGGGGATGAAAAACTGTTTTTT. This translates into CASSLAGQGDEKLFF.

The chain links TRBV6-2 or TRBV6-3 to TRBJ2-7; 8 bases agree with TRBD2. Germline CDR1 MNHEY, CDR2 SVGEGT. Germline trimming cut 2 bases from V and 2 bases from J; bases unmatched to any gene: 8. The CDR3 runs to 16 residues. CDR3 region: CASSYLGGGSTYEQYF. CDR3 in DNA: TGTGCCAGCAGTTACCTGGGCGGGGGGTCCACCTACGAGCAGTACTTC.

This chain links TRBV6-5 with TRBJ2-7, with D possibly being TRBD2 (6 bases). This CDR3 comprises 13 residues. Germline CDR1 reads MNHEY; CDR2 reads SVGAGI. V lost 7 bases, J lost 0 bases, and 10 bases lay in between. This CDR3 reads CASTPGDSYEQYF. Here the CDR3 DNA reads TGTGCCAGCACCCCGGGGGACTCCTACGAGCAGTACTTC.

This rearrangement joins TRBV29-1 to TRBJ2-3; D is undetermined. In germline, CDR1 is SQVTM, CDR2 ANQGSEA. Trimming removed 5 bases from V and 3 bases from J, with 15 bases in between. The CDR3 loop spans 14 amino acids. The CDR3 DNA reads TGCAGCGTTCCCAAGGTTTTCAGGACAGATACGCAGTATTTT. It codes for CSVPKVFRTDTQYF.

The J gene is TRBJ1-5, the V gene TRBV12-3 or TRBV12-4; D is uncertain. Trimming took off 4 bases at V and 5 bases at J, with 6 bases between the two ends. This CDR3 region has 12 residues. CDR3 coding DNA: TGTGCCAGCAGTTCCACTTATCAGCCCCAGCATTTT. This codes for CASSSTYQPQHF.

This clone was counted between two and nine times. This chain links TRBV21-1 with TRBJ1-2. TRBV21-1 is given as a pseudogene. This CDR3 is 14 amino acids long. The chain's CDR3 is CASTPGRGNYGYTF. Written as DNA, the CDR3 is TGTGCCAGCACCCCCGGGCGGGGGAACTATGGCTACACCTTC.

The rearrangement joins TRBV7-6 to TRBJ1-1; TRBD1 agrees at 9 bases. The CDR3 consists of 16 residues. CDR1 and CDR2 from the germline V gene are SGHVS and FNYEAQ. Trimming removed 3 bases from V and 4 bases from J; junction bases left unmatched: 9. The CDR3 region is CASSLGGQGLSTEAFF. Written as DNA, the CDR3 is TGTGCCAGCAGCTTGGGGGGACAGGGTTTGTCCACTGAAGCTTTCTTT.

V usage is TRBV28 and J usage is TRBJ1-2; 8 bases are a match to TRBD1. The germline V gene encodes CDR1 MDHEN and CDR2 SYDVKM. This CDR3 region has 16 residues. Unmatched junction bases numbered 14, after V lost 7 bases and J lost 4 bases. As DNA, the CDR3 is TGTGCCAGCACCTCGCCCCACACAGGGGGGGTCTATGGCTACACCTTC. As protein: CASTSPHTGGVYGYTF.

The rearrangement links TRBV19 to TRBJ2-7; tentative D call: TRBD1 (5 bases). The CDR3 is 16 residues long. With 5 bases removed from V and 2 bases from J, the gap between germline ends came to 19 bases. Germline CDR1 LNHDA, CDR2 SQIVND (reference sequence). CDR3 DNA sequence: TGTGCCAGTAGTGCAGGGATCGAAATGCAAGCCTACGAGCAGTACTTC. Its protein product is CASSAGIEMQAYEQYF. Drawing the rest from reference TRBV19 and TRBJ2-7, the complete variable domain is DGGITQSPKYLFRKEGQNVTLSCEQNLNHDAMYWYRQDPGQGLRLIYYSQIVNDFQKGDIAEGYSVSREKKESFPLTVTSAQKNPTAFYLCASSAGIEMQAYEQYFGPGTRLTVT.

This clone was seen a single time. The chain uses TRBV7-9 and TRBJ1-1; D possibly corresponds to TRBD1 (6 bases). Deletions cut 6 bases from V and 1 base from J, with 9 bases between. This CDR3 has 13 amino acids. From germline, CDR1 is SEHNR and CDR2 FQNEAQ (reference sequence). CDR3 sequence reads: CASSTRGNTEAFF. CDR3 in DNA: TGTGCCAGCAGTACCAGGGGGAACACTGAAGCTTTCTTT.

V and J are TRBV5-8 and TRBJ2-3, with 8 positions matching TRBD2. CDR3 length: 16 amino acids. Trimming cost V 0 bases and J 0 bases; bases outside gene matches: 3. The germline gives CDR1 SGHTS, CDR2 YDEGEE. The CDR3: CASSLDTSGSTDTQYF. For the CDR3, the DNA is TGTGCCAGCAGCTTGGACACTAGCGGAAGCACAGATACGCAGTATTTT.

The chain uses TRBV7-2 and TRBJ1-5; TRBD1 agrees at 7 bases. Germline V gene data show CDR1 as SGHTA and CDR2 as FQGNSA. V was clipped by 5 bases and J by 2 bases; unmatched bases: 3. The CDR3 extends over 14 amino acids. CDR3 sequence reads: CASSAGQGNQPQHF. Written as DNA, the CDR3 is TGTGCCAGCAGCGCAGGACAGGGCAATCAGCCCCAGCATTTT.

This chain links TRBV7-2 with TRBJ1-1, with no clear D. Germline CDR1 is SGHTA and CDR2 is FQGNSA. V was clipped by 5 bases and J by 0 bases, with 19 bases between them. The CDR3 has 17 residues. The CDR3 reads CASSLKSLPFVNTEAFF. The CDR3 DNA is TGTGCCAGCAGCCTAAAGTCCCTACCCTTTGTGAACACTGAAGCTTTCTTT.

The gene calls are TRBV18 and TRBJ2-2, with D uncertain. This CDR3 region has 13 residues. V lost 9 bases, J lost 4 bases, and 12 bases lay in between. Per germline, CDR1 KGHSH and CDR2 LQKENI. Written as DNA, the CDR3 is TGTGCCAGTGCTCAGTCCGCCACCGGGGAGCTGTTTTTT. This encodes CASAQSATGELFF.

The chain is built from TRBV5-1 and TRBJ1-3; 8 nucleotides align to TRBD1. Germline V lookup: CDR1 SGHRS, CDR2 YFSETQ. The CDR3 runs 16 residues. V shed 5 bases and J 0 bases; nucleotides not matched to a gene: 7. As DNA, the CDR3 is TGCGCCAGCAGACCAGGACAGGGAAACTCTGGAAACACCATATATTTT. Encoded protein: CASRPGQGNSGNTIYF.

This rearrangement joins TRBV28 to TRBJ1-5, with D possibly TRBD1 on 5 matching bases. From germline, CDR1 is MDHEN and CDR2 SYDVKM. The CDR3 runs to 14 residues. Trimming took off 3 bases at V and 9 bases at J, with 15 bases between the two ends. The chain's CDR3 is CASSLPGGLTPQHF. CDR3 coding DNA: TGTGCCAGCAGTTTGCCGGGGGGTTTGACGCCCCAGCATTTT. The complete variable domain, with remaining parts taken from reference TRBV28 and TRBJ1-5, reads DVKVTQSSRYLVKRTGEKVFLECVQDMDHENMFWYRQDPGLGLRLIYFSYDVKMKEKGDIPEGYSVSREKKERFSLILESASTNQTSMYLCASSLPGGLTPQHFGDGTRLSIL.

V usage is TRBV7-8 and J usage is TRBJ1-5; a weak D match, TRBD1 (6 bases). Germline-derived CDR1 and CDR2 are SGHVS and FQNEAQ. The germline V and J ends were trimmed by 3 bases and 0 bases, with 12 bases remaining between them. The CDR3 has 16 residues. Here the CDR3 DNA reads TGTGCCAGCAGCTTGTACCAGGGGTATAGCAATCAGCCCCAGCATTTT. This sequence encodes CASSLYQGYSNQPQHF. The full variable domain, its missing parts supplied by reference TRBV7-8 and TRBJ1-5, is GAGVSQSPRYKVAKRGQDVALRCDPISGHVSLFWYQQALGQGPEFLTYFQNEAQLDKSGLPSDRFFAERPEGSVSTLKIQRTQQEDSAVYLCASSLYQGYSNQPQHFGDGTRLSIL.

The chain links TRBV19 to TRBJ1-6; maybe TRBD1 (6 bases). Looked up from germline, CDR1 is LNHDA and CDR2 is SQIVND (reference sequence). This CDR3 has 15 amino acids. The V end lost 5 bases, the J end lost 10 bases, and 18 bases lay between the germline ends. The CDR3 DNA is TGTGCCAGTAGTCTTCTTACAGGGTTTGAATCACCCCTCCACTTT. It specifies CASSLLTGFESPLHF. The full variable domain, rest sourced from reference TRBV19 and TRBJ1-6, is DGGITQSPKYLFRKEGQNVTLSCEQNLNHDAMYWYRQDPGQGLRLIYYSQIVNDFQKGDIAEGYSVSREKKESFPLTVTSAQKNPTAFYLCASSLLTGFESPLHFGNGTRLTVT.